What follows describes a single T cell receptor (beta chain). Its antigen is unknown. The entry originates in a study of T-cell memory formation after mild COVID-19. TCRdb reprocessed the 5' RACE reads via MiXCR and lists one record per CDR3 protein. The sample shows about 190,000 distinct CDR3 sequences, 20% to 25% of them seen only once. Between the trimmed V and J ends, which lost 6 bases and 13 bases, there was a span of 13 bases. This CDR3 region has 12 residues. Study-wide findings and caveats: Largely, contracting CD4+ clones fell within CM and EM, and contracting CD8+ clones within EMRA.

The V and J genes are TRBV12-3 or TRBV12-4 and TRBJ1-6; no firm D call. Sequenced: PBMCs or a T cell subset sorted from them (not recorded which). The TCR originated in an adult woman who had mild COVID-19 (a few samples of this study predate the infection). Cell type and time point are not known. CDR3 in amino acids: CASRDQAAPLHF. CDR3 sequence (DNA): TGTGCCAGCAGGGATCAGGCGGCTCCCCTCCACTTT.